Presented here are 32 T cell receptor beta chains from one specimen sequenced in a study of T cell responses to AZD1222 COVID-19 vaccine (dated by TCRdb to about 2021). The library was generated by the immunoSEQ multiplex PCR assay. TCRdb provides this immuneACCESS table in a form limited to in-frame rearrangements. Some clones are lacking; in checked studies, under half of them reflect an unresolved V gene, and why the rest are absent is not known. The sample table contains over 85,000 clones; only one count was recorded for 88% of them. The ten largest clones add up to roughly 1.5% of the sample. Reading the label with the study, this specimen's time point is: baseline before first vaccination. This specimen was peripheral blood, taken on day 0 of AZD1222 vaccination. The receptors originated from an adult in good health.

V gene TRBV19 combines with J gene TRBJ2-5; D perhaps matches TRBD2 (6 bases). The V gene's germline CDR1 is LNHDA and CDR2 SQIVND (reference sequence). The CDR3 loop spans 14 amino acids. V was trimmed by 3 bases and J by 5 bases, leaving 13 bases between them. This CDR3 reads CASSIQGGTETQYF. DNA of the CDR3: TGTGCCAGTAGTATTCAAGGCGGGACGGAGACCCAGTACTTC.

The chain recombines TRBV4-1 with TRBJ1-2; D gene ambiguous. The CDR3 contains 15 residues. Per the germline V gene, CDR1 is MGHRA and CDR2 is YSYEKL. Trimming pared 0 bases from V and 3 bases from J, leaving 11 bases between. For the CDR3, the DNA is TGCGCCAGCAGCCAAGATGCAGGCCAGTACTATGGCTACACCTTC. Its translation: CASSQDAGQYYGYTF.

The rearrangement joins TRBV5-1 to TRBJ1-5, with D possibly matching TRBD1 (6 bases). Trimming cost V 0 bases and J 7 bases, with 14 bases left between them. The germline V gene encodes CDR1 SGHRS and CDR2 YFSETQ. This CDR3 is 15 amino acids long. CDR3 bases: TGCGCCAGCAGCTTGGCCGGGGGGCGACGGCAGCCCCAGCATTTT. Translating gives CASSLAGGRRQPQHF.

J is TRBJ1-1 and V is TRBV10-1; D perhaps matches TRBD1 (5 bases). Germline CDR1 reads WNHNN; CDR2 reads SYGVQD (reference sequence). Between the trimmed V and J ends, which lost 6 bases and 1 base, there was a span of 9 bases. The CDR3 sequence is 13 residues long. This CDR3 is CASRGTGNTEAFF. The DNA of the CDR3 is TGCGCCAGCAGGGGTACAGGGAACACTGAAGCTTTCTTT.

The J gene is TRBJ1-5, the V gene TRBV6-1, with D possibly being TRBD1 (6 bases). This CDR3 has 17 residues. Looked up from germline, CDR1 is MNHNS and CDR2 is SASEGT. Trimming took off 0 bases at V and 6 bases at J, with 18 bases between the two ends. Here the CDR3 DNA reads TGTGCCAGCAGTGAAGCGTGGGAGGGGGGCCCTCCTCAGCCCCAGCATTTT. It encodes CASSEAWEGGPPQPQHF.

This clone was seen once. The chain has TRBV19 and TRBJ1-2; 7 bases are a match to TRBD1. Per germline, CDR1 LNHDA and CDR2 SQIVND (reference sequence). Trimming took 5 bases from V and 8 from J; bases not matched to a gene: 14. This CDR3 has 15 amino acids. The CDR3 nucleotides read TGTGCCAGTAGTCTAAGGACAGGTGAAACGGGGGGCTACACCTTC. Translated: CASSLRTGETGGYTF.

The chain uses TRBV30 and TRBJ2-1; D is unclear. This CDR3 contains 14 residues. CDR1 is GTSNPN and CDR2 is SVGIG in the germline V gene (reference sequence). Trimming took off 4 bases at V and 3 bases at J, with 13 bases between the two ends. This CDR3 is CAWNSLKLYNEQFF. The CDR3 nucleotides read TGTGCCTGGAACTCCTTAAAACTCTACAATGAGCAGTTCTTC.

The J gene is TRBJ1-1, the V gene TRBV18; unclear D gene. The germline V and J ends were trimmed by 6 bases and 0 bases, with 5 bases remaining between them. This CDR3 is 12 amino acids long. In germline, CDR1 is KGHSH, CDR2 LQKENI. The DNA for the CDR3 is TGTGCCAGCTCCGGCCTGAACACTGAAGCTTTCTTT. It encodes CASSGLNTEAFF.

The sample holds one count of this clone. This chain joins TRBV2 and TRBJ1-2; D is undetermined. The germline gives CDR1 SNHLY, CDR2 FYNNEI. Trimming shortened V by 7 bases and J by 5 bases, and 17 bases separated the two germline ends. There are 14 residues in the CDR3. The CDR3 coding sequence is TGTGCCAGCACCAAAAAGGTTGAGTCGTATGGCTACACCTTC. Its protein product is CASTKKVESYGYTF.

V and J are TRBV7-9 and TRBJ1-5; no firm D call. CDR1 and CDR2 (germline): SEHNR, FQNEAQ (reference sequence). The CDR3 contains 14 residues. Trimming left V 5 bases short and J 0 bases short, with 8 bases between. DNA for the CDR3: TGTGCCAGCAGCCCTAGGGATAGCAATCAGCCCCAGCATTTT. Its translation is CASSPRDSNQPQHF. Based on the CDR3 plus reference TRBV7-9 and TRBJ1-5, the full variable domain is DTGVSQNPRHKITKRGQNVTFRCDPISEHNRLYWYRQTLGQGPEFLTYFQNEAQLEKSRLLSDRFSAERPKGSFSTLEIQRTEQGDSAMYLCASSPRDSNQPQHFGDGTRLSIL.

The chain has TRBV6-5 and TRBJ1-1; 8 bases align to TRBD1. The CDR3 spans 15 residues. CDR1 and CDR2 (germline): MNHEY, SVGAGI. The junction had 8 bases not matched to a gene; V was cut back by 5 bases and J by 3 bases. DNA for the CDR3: TGTGCCAGCAGTCCCAGGACAGGGATCCACACTGAAGCTTTCTTT. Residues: CASSPRTGIHTEAFF.

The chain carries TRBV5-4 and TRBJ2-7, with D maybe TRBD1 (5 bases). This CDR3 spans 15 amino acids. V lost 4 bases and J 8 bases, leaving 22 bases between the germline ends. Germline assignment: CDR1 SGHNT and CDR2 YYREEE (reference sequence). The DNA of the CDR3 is TGTGCCAGCAGCCTAGGGTCGACAGACAGTACGAAGCAGTACTTC. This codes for CASSLGSTDSTKQYF.

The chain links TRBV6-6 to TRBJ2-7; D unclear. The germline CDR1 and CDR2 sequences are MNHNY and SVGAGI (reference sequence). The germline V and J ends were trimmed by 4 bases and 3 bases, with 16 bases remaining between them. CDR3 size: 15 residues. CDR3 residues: CASSSSRRTNYEQYF. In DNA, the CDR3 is TGTGCCAGCAGTTCCTCTCGACGGACGAACTACGAGCAGTACTTC.

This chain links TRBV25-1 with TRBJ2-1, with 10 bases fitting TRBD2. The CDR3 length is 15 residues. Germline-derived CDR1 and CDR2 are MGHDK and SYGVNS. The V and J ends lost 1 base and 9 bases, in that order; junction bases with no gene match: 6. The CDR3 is CASSEWASGSGEQFF. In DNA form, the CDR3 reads TGTGCCAGCAGTGAATGGGCTAGCGGGAGTGGTGAGCAGTTCTTC. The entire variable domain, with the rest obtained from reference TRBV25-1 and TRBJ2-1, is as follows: EADIYQTPRYLVIGTGKKITLECSQTMGHDKMYWYQQDPGMELHLIHYSYGVNSTEKGDLSSESTVSRIRTEHFPLTLESARPSHTSQYLCASSEWASGSGEQFFGPGTRLTVL.

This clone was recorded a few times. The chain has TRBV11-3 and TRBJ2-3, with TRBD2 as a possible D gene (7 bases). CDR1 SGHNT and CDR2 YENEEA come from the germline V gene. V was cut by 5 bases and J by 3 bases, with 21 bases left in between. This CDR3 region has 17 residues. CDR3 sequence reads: CASSKTGGGVGTDTQYF. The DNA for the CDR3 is TGTGCCAGCAGCAAAACTGGAGGGGGGGTAGGGACAGATACGCAGTATTTT.

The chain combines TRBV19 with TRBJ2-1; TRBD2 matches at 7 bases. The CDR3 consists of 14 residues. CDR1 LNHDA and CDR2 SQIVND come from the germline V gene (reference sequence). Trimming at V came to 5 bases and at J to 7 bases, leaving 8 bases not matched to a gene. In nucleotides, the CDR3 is TGTGCCAGTAGTCGCCTAGCGGACACAAATGAGCAGTTCTTC. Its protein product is CASSRLADTNEQFF.

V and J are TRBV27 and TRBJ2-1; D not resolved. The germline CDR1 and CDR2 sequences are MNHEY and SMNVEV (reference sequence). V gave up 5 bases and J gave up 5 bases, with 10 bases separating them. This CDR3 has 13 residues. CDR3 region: CASSPLVDNEQFF. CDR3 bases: TGTGCCAGCAGTCCATTAGTTGACAATGAGCAGTTCTTC.

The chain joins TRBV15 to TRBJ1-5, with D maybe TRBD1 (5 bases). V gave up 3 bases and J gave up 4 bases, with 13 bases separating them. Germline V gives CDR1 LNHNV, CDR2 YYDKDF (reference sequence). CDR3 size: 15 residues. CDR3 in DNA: TGTGCCACCAGCAGGCAAACAGGATCGAATCAGCCCCAGCATTTT. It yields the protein CATSRQTGSNQPQHF.

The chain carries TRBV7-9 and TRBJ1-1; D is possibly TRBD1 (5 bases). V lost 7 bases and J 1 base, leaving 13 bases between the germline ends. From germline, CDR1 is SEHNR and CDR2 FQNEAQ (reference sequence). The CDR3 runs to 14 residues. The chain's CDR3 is CASTSRTQNTEAFF. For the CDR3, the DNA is TGTGCCAGCACCTCCCGGACACAGAACACTGAAGCTTTCTTT.

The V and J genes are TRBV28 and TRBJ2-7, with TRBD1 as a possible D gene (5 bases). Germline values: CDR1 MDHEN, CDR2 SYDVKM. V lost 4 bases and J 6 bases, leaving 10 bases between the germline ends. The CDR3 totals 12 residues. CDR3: CASSSIGVEQYF. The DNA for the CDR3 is TGTGCCAGCAGTTCAATAGGGGTCGAGCAGTACTTC.

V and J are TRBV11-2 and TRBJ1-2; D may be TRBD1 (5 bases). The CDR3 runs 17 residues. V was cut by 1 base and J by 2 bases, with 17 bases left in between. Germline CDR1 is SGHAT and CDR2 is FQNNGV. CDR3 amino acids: CASSLGGGRGVNYGYTF. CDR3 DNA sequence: TGTGCCAGCAGCTTAGGTGGGGGAAGGGGAGTGAACTATGGCTACACCTTC. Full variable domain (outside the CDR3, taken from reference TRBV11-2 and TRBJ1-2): EAGVAQSPRYKIIEKRQSVAFWCNPISGHATLYWYQQILGQGPKLLIQFQNNGVVDDSQLPKDRFSAERLKGVDSTLKIQPAKLEDSAVYLCASSLGGGRGVNYGYTFGSGTRLTVV.

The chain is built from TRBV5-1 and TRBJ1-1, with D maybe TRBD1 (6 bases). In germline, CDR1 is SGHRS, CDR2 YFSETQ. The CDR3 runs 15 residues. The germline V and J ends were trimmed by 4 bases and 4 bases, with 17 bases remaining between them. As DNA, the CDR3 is TGCGCCAGCAGCCCGGGGACATCCAAGGGCACTGAAGCTTTCTTT. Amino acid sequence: CASSPGTSKGTEAFF. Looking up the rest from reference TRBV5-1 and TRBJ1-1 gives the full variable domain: KAGVTQTPRYLIKTRGQQVTLSCSPISGHRSVSWYQQTPGQGLQFLFEYFSETQRNKGNFPGRFSGRQFSNSRSEMNVSTLELGDSALYLCASSPGTSKGTEAFFGQGTRLTVV.

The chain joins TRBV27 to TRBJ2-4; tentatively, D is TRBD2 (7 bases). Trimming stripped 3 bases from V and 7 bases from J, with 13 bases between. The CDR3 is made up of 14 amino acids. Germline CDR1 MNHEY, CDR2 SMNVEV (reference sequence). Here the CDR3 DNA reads TGTGCCAGCAGTTTCGGGCGGGGGCCCAACATTCAGTACTTC. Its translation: CASSFGRGPNIQYF.

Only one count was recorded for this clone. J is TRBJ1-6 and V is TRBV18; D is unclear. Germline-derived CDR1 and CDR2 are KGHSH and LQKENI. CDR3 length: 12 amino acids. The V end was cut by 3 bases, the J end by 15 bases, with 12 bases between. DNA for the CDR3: TGTGCCAGCTCACCGGAGGGAATACTCCTCCACTTT. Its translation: CASSPEGILLHF. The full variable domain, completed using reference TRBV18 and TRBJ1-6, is NAGVMQNPRHLVRRRGQEARLRCSPMKGHSHVYWYRQLPEEGLKFMVYLQKENIIDESGMPKERFSAEFPKEGPSILRIQQVVRGDSAAYFCASSPEGILLHFGNGTRLTVT.

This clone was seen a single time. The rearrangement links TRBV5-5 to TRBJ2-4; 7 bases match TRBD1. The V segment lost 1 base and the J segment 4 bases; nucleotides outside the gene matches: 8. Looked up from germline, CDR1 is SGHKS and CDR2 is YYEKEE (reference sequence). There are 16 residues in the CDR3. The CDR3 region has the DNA TGTGCCAGCAGCTTGTGGGACAGCTCCTCAAAAAACATTCAGTACTTC. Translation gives CASSLWDSSSKNIQYF.

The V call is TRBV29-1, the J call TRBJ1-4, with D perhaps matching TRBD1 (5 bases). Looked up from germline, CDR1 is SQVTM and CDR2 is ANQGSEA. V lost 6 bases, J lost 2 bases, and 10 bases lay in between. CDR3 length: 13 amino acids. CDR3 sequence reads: CSVMKGTNEKLFF. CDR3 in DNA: TGCAGCGTAATGAAGGGGACTAATGAAAAACTGTTTTTT.

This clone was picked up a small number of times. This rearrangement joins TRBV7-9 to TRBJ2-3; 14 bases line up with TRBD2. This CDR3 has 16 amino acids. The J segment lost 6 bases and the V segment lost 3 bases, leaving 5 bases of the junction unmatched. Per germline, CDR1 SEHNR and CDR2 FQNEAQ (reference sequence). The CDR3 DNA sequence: TGTGCCAGCAGCTTGACTAGCGGGGGGGGTTTGGATACGCAGTATTTT. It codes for CASSLTSGGGLDTQYF. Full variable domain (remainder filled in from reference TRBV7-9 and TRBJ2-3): DTGVSQNPRHKITKRGQNVTFRCDPISEHNRLYWYRQTLGQGPEFLTYFQNEAQLEKSRLLSDRFSAERPKGSFSTLEIQRTEQGDSAMYLCASSLTSGGGLDTQYFGPGTRLTVL.

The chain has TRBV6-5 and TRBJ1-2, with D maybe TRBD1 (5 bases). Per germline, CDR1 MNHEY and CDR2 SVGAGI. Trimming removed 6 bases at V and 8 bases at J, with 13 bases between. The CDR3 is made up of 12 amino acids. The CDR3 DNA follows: TGTGCCAGCAGCCAGCCGGGGCGAGGCTACACCTTC. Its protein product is CASSQPGRGYTF.

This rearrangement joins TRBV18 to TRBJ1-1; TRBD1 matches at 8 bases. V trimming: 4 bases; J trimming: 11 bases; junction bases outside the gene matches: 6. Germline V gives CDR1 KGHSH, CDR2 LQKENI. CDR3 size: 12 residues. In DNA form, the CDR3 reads TGTGCCAGCTCACTGACAGGGGCAGGGGCTTTCTTT. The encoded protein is CASSLTGAGAFF. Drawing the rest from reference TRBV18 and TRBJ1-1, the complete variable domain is NAGVMQNPRHLVRRRGQEARLRCSPMKGHSHVYWYRQLPEEGLKFMVYLQKENIIDESGMPKERFSAEFPKEGPSILRIQQVVRGDSAAYFCASSLTGAGAFFGQGTRLTVV.

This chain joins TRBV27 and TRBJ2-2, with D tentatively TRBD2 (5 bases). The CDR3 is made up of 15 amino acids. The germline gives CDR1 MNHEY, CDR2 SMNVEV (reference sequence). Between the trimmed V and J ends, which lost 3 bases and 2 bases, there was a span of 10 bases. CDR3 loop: CASSFLATNTGELFF. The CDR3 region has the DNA TGTGCCAGCAGTTTTCTAGCCACAAACACCGGGGAGCTGTTTTTT.

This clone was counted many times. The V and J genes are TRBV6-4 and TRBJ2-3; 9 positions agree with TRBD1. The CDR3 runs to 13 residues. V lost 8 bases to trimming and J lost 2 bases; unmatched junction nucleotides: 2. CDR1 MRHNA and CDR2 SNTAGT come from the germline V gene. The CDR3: CASRDRDTDTQYF. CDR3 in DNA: TGTGCCAGCCGGGACAGGGACACAGATACGCAGTATTTT.

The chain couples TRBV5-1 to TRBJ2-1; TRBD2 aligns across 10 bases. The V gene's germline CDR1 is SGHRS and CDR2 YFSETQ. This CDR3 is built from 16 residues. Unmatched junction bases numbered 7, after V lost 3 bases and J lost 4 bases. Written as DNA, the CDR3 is TGCGCCAGCAGCTCGAATCCTAGCGGGAGTTACAATGAGCAGTTCTTC. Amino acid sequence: CASSSNPSGSYNEQFF.